This T cell receptor beta chain originates from a study of T cell repertoires in cytomegalovirus infection. This clonotype showed up many times. TCRdb re-called the reads with MiXCR, one entry per CDR3 protein. The table shows 200,000 to 300,000 distinct CDR3 sequences, with roughly 10% occurring only once. Germline lookup yields CDR1 MDHEN and CDR2 SYDVKM. V gave up 1 base and J gave up 6 bases, with 6 bases separating them. The CDR3 totals 12 residues. The V gene is TRBV28, the J gene TRBJ1-1; D is uncertain. This TCR came from a human donor in good health (CMV status not recorded). Some clones in this sample may be carry-over from other donors' samples. Sequenced: PBMCs. For the CDR3, the DNA is TGTGCCAGCAGTTTATCTGGGGCTGAAGCTTTCTTT. Translation gives CASSLSGAEAFF.